This TCR beta chain stems from a study of human T cells and chemical hapten exposure. Study-wide background: The study sensitized with 2% DPC on a 2 cm by 2 cm patch of upper inner arm skin.

Remarks on this clonotype: What it binds is unknown.

Study-wide results and limits: Significantly more large CDR3 similarity clusters arose among expanded TCRs than among controls.

This CDR3 has 12 amino acids. Germline V CDR1 and CDR2: SGHDT, YYEEEE. The V end lost 4 bases, the J end lost 10 bases, and 14 bases lay between the germline ends. As to time point: pre-sensitization, week 0. This sample's treatment: therapeutic diphenylcyclopropenone sensitization with weekly scalp DPC. Via MiXCR, TCRdb re-called the RACE reads, giving one row per CDR3 protein. The sample lists about 380,000 distinct CDR3 sequences, less than 6.5% occurring once. The chain couples TRBV5-6 to TRBJ1-2, with D hard to call. The sequence was obtained from a woman between 45 and 60 years old with alopecia areata. Some clones in this sample may be carry-over from other donors' samples. The source material was whole blood, sampled in connection with sensitization to the hapten diphenylcyclopropenone (DPC). CDR3 DNA sequence: TGTGCCAGCAGCGGAACCATTAGCTACTACACCTTC. Protein product: CASSGTISYYTF. Complete variable domain (other parts from reference TRBV5-6 and TRBJ1-2): DAGVTQSPTHLIKTRGQQVTLRCSPKSGHDTVSWYQQALGQGPQFIFQYYEEEERQRGNFPDRFSGHQFPNYSSELNVNALLLGDSALYLCASSGTISYYTFGSGTRLTVV.